The 5 T cell receptor beta chains given below trace back to one sample, sequenced in a study of T cells after yellow fever vaccination. A single record per CDR3 protein comes from TCRdb applying MiXCR to the 5' RACE reads. In the table there are some 350,000 distinct CDR3 sequences, roughly 4% of which are singletons. Specimen: PBMCs, collected 5 days after the yellow fever booster vaccination. These TCRs come from a man younger than 35 who received the YFV17D yellow fever vaccine.

This clonotype was observed at least ten times. The chain joins TRBV7-6 to TRBJ1-2; 7 bases are a match to TRBD1. V shed 5 bases and J 7 bases; nucleotides not matched to a gene: 7. The CDR3 totals 13 residues. Germline CDR1 is SGHVS and CDR2 is FNYEAQ. Here the CDR3 DNA reads TGTGCCAGCAGCCTCACAGGGGTGAGTGGCTACACCTTC. Translation gives CASSLTGVSGYTF.

This chain connects TRBV23-1 to TRBJ1-5, with D uncertain. Being an ORF, TRBV23-1 has a function that is uncertain. CDR3 size: 17 residues. Trimming shortened V by 2 bases and J by 1 base, and 15 bases separated the two germline ends. The CDR3 nucleotides read TGCGCCAGCAGTCAAGCCAGGTCGGCCGGGAGCAATCAGCCCCAGCATTTT. Amino acid sequence: CASSQARSAGSNQPQHF.

The chain uses TRBV6-2 or TRBV6-3 and TRBJ2-4; 9 nucleotides match TRBD2. Germline V lookup: CDR1 MNHEY, CDR2 SVGEGT. The CDR3 extends over 16 amino acids. V lost 2 bases to trimming and J lost 1 base; unmatched junction nucleotides: 3. CDR3 loop: CASSYGGGAAKNIQYF. DNA of the CDR3: TGTGCCAGCAGTTACGGCGGGGGGGCCGCCAAAAACATTCAGTACTTC.

The chain uses TRBV5-1 and TRBJ2-7; 11 positions agree with TRBD1. The CDR3 consists of 14 residues. After removal of 3 bases from V and 7 bases from J, the junction contained 6 bases not matched to a gene. Looked up from germline, CDR1 is SGHRS and CDR2 is YFSETQ. Here the CDR3 reads CASSSGQGGGEQYF. In DNA, the CDR3 is TGCGCCAGCAGCTCGGGACAGGGGGGAGGAGAGCAGTACTTC.

This clonotype was counted a few times. The CDR3 spells CASSQDGGANNEQFF. The CDR3 DNA reads TGTGCCAGCAGCCAAGATGGCGGGGCAAACAATGAGCAGTTCTTC. V is TRBV3-1 and J is TRBJ2-1; possible D gene TRBD2, 6 bases. The CDR3 covers 15 residues. CDR1 is LGHDT, CDR2 YNNKEL, per germline (reference sequence). The V gene lost 0 bases and the J gene lost 5 bases, with 11 bases spanning the gap.